Listed here is a single T cell receptor (beta chain). These data come from a study of human T cells and chemical hapten exposure. Time point reported: patch test 1, 2 weeks after DPC sensitization. Treatment: therapeutic diphenylcyclopropenone sensitization with weekly scalp DPC. The CDR3 is 15 residues long. The germline gives CDR1 MDHEN, CDR2 SYDVKM. The germline V and J ends were trimmed by 3 bases and 8 bases, with 16 bases remaining between them. TCRdb redid the calling of the RACE reads with MiXCR, one entry per CDR3 protein. The table includes a few hundred thousand distinct CDR3 sequences, roughly 4.8% detected once.

This chain links TRBV28 with TRBJ1-4; no reliable D call. The sequencing used whole blood, collected in connection with sensitization to the hapten diphenylcyclopropenone (DPC). The TCR originated in a woman aged 50 to 65 with alopecia areata. Some clones in this sample may be carry-over from other donors' samples. CDR3 amino acids: CASSLPTDWPEKLFF. In nucleotides, the CDR3 is TGTGCCAGCAGTTTGCCCACGGACTGGCCGGAAAAACTGTTTTTT. Looking up the rest from reference TRBV28 and TRBJ1-4 gives the full variable domain: DVKVTQSSRYLVKRTGEKVFLECVQDMDHENMFWYRQDPGLGLRLIYFSYDVKMKEKGDIPEGYSVSREKKERFSLILESASTNQTSMYLCASSLPTDWPEKLFFGSGTQLSVL.